The T cell receptor beta chain under discussion was sequenced for a study of OX40 agonist ivuxolimab in advanced cancers. Study-level information: Cohort: approximately 79% men, mean age about 60, aged about 23 to 79.

The V gene's germline CDR1 is DFQATT and CDR2 SNEGSKA (reference sequence). Trimming shortened V by 5 bases and J by 0 bases, and 4 bases separated the two germline ends. CDR3 size: 11 residues. Assay used: immunoSEQ multiplex PCR; TCRdb lists only in-frame clones, some missing. The table includes approximately 70,000 clones, around 86% detected once. A word on this clone: Its antigen is still unknown.

Notes on the study in general: More expanded clones were seen, on average, in CD8+ T cells than in CD4+.

The specimen was CD4+ or CD8+ T cells sorted from blood, collected in a trial of the OX40 agonist ivuxolimab. J is TRBJ1-1 and V is TRBV20-1, with D hard to call. The receptor comes from an adult with an advanced solid tumor such as melanoma, head and neck, liver or kidney cancer. The DNA of the CDR3 is TGCAGTGCTGGGGTGAACACTGAAGCTTTCTTT. Its translation is CSAGVNTEAFF.